This is a list of T cell receptor beta chains from one sample in a study of cytomegalovirus exposure and HLA in healthy donors. The method was immunoSEQ multiplex PCR; TCRdb's version includes in-frame clones alone and lacks a portion of them. The sample shows more than 140,000 clones, about 89% of them seen only once. Sequencing was done on a sample of PBMCs. These receptors were collected from a woman under 30 in good health and CMV-seropositive. CDR3s include the opening cysteine and the closing phenylalanine or tryptophan. The D gene is left open where the match is weak. Only some rows state a clone size, as once, few, many or a class for expanded clones.

v_call	d_call	clone_size	j_call	cdr3_nt	cdr3_aa
TRBV28	TRBD2	NA	TRBJ2-3	TGTGCATCGAGGACTAGCGGAATCACAGATACGCAGTATTTT	CASRTSGITDTQYF
TRBV2	TRBD1	few	TRBJ2-5	TGTGCCAGCAGTGTGACAGGGAGCCAAGAGACCCAGTACTTC	CASSVTGSQETQYF
TRBV10-3	TRBD2	NA	TRBJ2-3	TGTGCCATCAGGGGACTAGCGGGAGACAGAGGCGAAGATACGCAGTATTTT	CAIRGLAGDRGEDTQYF
TRBV18	NA	NA	TRBJ2-2	TGTGCCAGCTCACATCCCGTCGGGCGGGGCCTCACCGGGGAGCTGTTTTTT	CASSHPVGRGLTGELFF
TRBV7-2	TRBD1	NA	TRBJ2-7	TGTGCCAGCAGCTTAGGGTGGCAGGGGGAGACCTACGAGCAGTACTTC	CASSLGWQGETYEQYF
TRBV10-2	TRBD2	once	TRBJ2-3	TGCGCCAGCAGAGGGACTAGCGGGAGGTTTAGCACAGATACGCAGTATTTT	CASRGTSGRFSTDTQYF
TRBV18	NA	NA	TRBJ2-3	TGTGCCAGCTCACCACCGGAGGCAGATACGCAGTATTTT	CASSPPEADTQYF
TRBV10-3	TRBD2	NA	TRBJ2-3	TGTGCCATCAGTGGGCCCGGGACTAGCGACACAGATACGCAGTATTTT	CAISGPGTSDTDTQYF
TRBV6-6	NA	NA	TRBJ1-1	TGTGCCAGCAGTTCGGACTTGGGATGGGACACTGAAGCTTTCTTT	CASSSDLGWDTEAFF
TRBV27	TRBD2	NA	TRBJ2-1	TGTGCCAGCCGGCGGGGACTAGCGGTCAATGAGCAGTTCTTC	CASRRGLAVNEQFF
TRBV12-5	NA	NA	TRBJ2-1	TGTGCTAGTGGTTTGGGGTATGCGAGCTCCTACAATGAGCAGTTCTTC	CASGLGYASSYNEQFF
TRBV27	TRBD1	NA	TRBJ1-2	TGTGCCAGCAGTTTATTGGCGGGACAGGGCTACACCTTC	CASSLLAGQGYTF
TRBV25-1	NA	NA	TRBJ1-2	TGTGCCAGCCTCGACAGGCTCAACTATGGCTACACCTTC	CASLDRLNYGYTF
TRBV5-1	NA	NA	TRBJ2-6	TGCGCCAGCAGCTTGGGCCCCGGGTACGGGGCCAACGTCCTGACTTTC	CASSLGPGYGANVLTF
TRBV6-6	TRBD2	NA	TRBJ2-1	TGTGCCAGCAGTTACACGGGACTAGCGAATGAGCAGTTCTTC	CASSYTGLANEQFF
TRBV28	TRBD1	NA	TRBJ1-3	TGTGCCAGCAGTCGACAGGGCATCTCTGGAAACACCATATATTTT	CASSRQGISGNTIYF
TRBV30	NA	NA	TRBJ2-2	TGTGCCTGGAGTGTACGCTCGGGTTACGGGGAGCTGTTTTTT	CAWSVRSGYGELFF
TRBV9	NA	once	TRBJ2-5	TGTGCCAGCAGCGTAGCTGGAGGGACCAAAGAGACCCAGTACTTC	CASSVAGGTKETQYF
TRBV2	TRBD2	NA	TRBJ2-5	TGTGCCAGCAGTGGGGAGGGACTAGCAACAGAGACCCAGTACTTC	CASSGEGLATETQYF
TRBV4-1	TRBD2	once	TRBJ2-2	TGCGCCAGCAGCCAAGATATGACTAGCGGGGTCAACACCGGGGAGCTGTTTTTT	CASSQDMTSGVNTGELFF
TRBV5-6	NA	NA	TRBJ1-5	TGTGCCAGCACTTGGGGGGGCGGCAATCAGCCCCAGCATTTT	CASTWGGGNQPQHF
TRBV28	TRBD2	NA	TRBJ2-5	TGTGCCAGCAGTTCACTAGCGGGAGGGGGCCAAGAGACCCAGTACTTC	CASSSLAGGGQETQYF
TRBV15	NA	NA	TRBJ1-3	TGTGCCACCAGCAGAGGGGCAGGGGGAAACACCATATATTTT	CATSRGAGGNTIYF
TRBV5-6	TRBD1	NA	TRBJ1-2	TGTGCCAGCAGCATAACAGGGGAAGATGGCTATGGCTACACCTTC	CASSITGEDGYGYTF
TRBV5-4	TRBD2	NA	TRBJ2-1	TGTGCCAGCAGCTTCCCCGGGACTAGTCCTAACAATGAGCAGTTCTTC	CASSFPGTSPNNEQFF
TRBV25-1	TRBD1	NA	TRBJ1-2	TGTGCCAGCAGTGGGACAGGGTACGGCTACACCTTC	CASSGTGYGYTF
TRBV11-3	TRBD2	NA	TRBJ2-3	TGTGCCAGCAGCTTACGGGACTACCCCACAGATACGCAGTATTTT	CASSLRDYPTDTQYF
TRBV15	TRBD1	NA	TRBJ1-1	TGTGCCACCAGCAAACGACAGGGAGTGGGCACTGAAGCTTTCTTT	CATSKRQGVGTEAFF
TRBV6-5	TRBD1	NA	TRBJ2-2	TGTGCCAGCAGTTCCCGGGACAGGGATTTCACCGGGGAGCTGTTTTTT	CASSSRDRDFTGELFF
TRBV6-1	TRBD2	NA	TRBJ2-7	TGTGCCAGCAGTGAAGGGCTAGCGGGAGAAAGCGCCTACGAGCAGTACTTC	CASSEGLAGESAYEQYF
TRBV15	TRBD1	NA	TRBJ1-5	TGTGCCACCAGCAGAGGGTCAGGGGGTGCAAATCAGCCCCAGCATTTT	CATSRGSGGANQPQHF
TRBV28	TRBD1	NA	TRBJ2-7	TGTGCCAGCAGTTCTTCCCGGGACAGGAGTAGATACGAGCAGTACTTC	CASSSSRDRSRYEQYF
TRBV7-2	NA	NA	TRBJ2-7	TGTGCCAGCAGCTTAGCCTATTACGAGCAGTACTTC	CASSLAYYEQYF
TRBV5-1	TRBD1	NA	TRBJ2-5	TGCGCCAGCAGCTTTACAGGGGGTAGAGAGACCCAGTACTTC	CASSFTGGRETQYF
TRBV28	NA	NA	TRBJ2-4	TGTGCCAGCAGTTCAGAGGAACTAGCCAAAAACATTCAGTACTTC	CASSSEELAKNIQYF
TRBV6-1	TRBD1	NA	TRBJ1-2	TGTGCCAGCATCCATCAGGGACAGTATGGCTACACCTTC	CASIHQGQYGYTF
TRBV7-9	NA	NA	TRBJ2-2	TGTGCCAGCAGGCGGGCAAACACCGGGGAGCTGTTTTTT	CASRRANTGELFF
TRBV19	NA	NA	TRBJ1-5	TGTGCCAGTAGTATAGGGGGAACAGGGTGGATCAATCAGCCCCAGCATTTT	CASSIGGTGWINQPQHF
TRBV11-3	NA	few	TRBJ1-1	TGTGCCAGCAAAGACCGGCGGAGGACTGAAGCTTTCTTT	CASKDRRRTEAFF